Sequencing of this T cell receptor (beta chain) was carried out in a study of Ad26.COV2.S vaccination and SARS-CoV-2 variants. The wider study: Ad26.COV2.S was injected intramuscularly once or twice, 56 days apart.

Findings of the study overall: Recipients given vaccine exceeded placebo recipients in spike-specific TCR breadth. In vaccinated individuals, spike-specific CD8+ and CD4+ T cell responses reportedly displayed substantial breadth. Non-spike TCR breadth did not differ much between vaccine and placebo recipients.

Produced via immunoSEQ multiplex PCR; TCRdb's table is partial and in-frame only. The sample holds 300,000 to 350,000 clones; roughly 90% are singletons and the top ten take 5.5%. Treatment in this sample: some 20 received Ad26.COV2.S at low or high dose, single or two shots; roughly five received placebo; per-sample allocation not given. Samples came from day 63 after the first vaccine or placebo injection. Germline CDR1 is SEHNR and CDR2 is FQNEAQ (reference sequence). The CDR3 is 12 amino acids. V lost 8 bases, J lost 6 bases, and 12 bases lay in between. Note on this clone: The antigen is not known.

The specimen comprised peripheral blood, sampled in a trial of Ad26.COV2.S vaccine versus placebo. The chain links TRBV7-9 to TRBJ2-3; no firm D call. The TCR originated in a person between 18 and 65 years old who received the Ad26.COV2.S COVID-19 vaccine or a placebo. The DNA for the CDR3 is TGTGCCAGCGGTTATACTGGGGATACGCAGTATTTT. This encodes CASGYTGDTQYF.